This passage covers 20 T cell receptor beta chains from one sample sequenced in a study of OX40 agonist ivuxolimab in advanced cancers. Produced via immunoSEQ multiplex PCR; TCRdb's table is partial and in-frame only. This sample has 60,000 to 75,000 clones, with 84% found just once. Specimen: CD4+ or CD8+ T cells sorted from blood, collected in a trial of the OX40 agonist ivuxolimab. The receptors here all came from an adult with an advanced solid tumor such as melanoma, head and neck, liver or kidney cancer.

The chain combines TRBV9 with TRBJ2-7, with D maybe TRBD1 (5 bases). The CDR3 length is 15 residues. The V gene's germline CDR1 is SGDLS and CDR2 YYNGEE. Trimming pared 4 bases from V and 4 bases from J, leaving 18 bases between. The CDR3 sequence is CASSQEQARGYEQYF. The CDR3 region has the DNA TGTGCCAGCAGCCAAGAACAGGCAAGGGGTTACGAGCAGTACTTC.

The chain has TRBV7-9 and TRBJ2-4; D not certain. Trimming cost V 4 bases and J 4 bases, with 8 bases left between them. The CDR3 extends over 13 amino acids. From germline, CDR1 is SEHNR and CDR2 FQNEAQ (reference sequence). The CDR3 DNA reads as TGTGCCAGCAGCTCTACAGAAAAAAACATTCAGTACTTC. It specifies CASSSTEKNIQYF.

The rearrangement uses TRBV19 and TRBJ2-3; unclear D gene. The germline CDR1 and CDR2 sequences are LNHDA and SQIVND (reference sequence). The CDR3 is 13 residues long. The V and J ends lost 3 bases and 2 bases respectively, with 6 bases between them. CDR3 sequence (DNA): TGTGCCAGTAGTATGGATCCCACAGATACGCAGTATTTT. Amino acid sequence: CASSMDPTDTQYF.

The rearrangement uses TRBV18 and TRBJ2-5; D ambiguous. V dropped 2 bases and J dropped 0 bases, with 7 bases sitting between them. CDR1 is KGHSH, CDR2 LQKENI, per germline. The CDR3 is 14 residues long. The CDR3 sequence: CASSPARYQETQYF. The CDR3 nucleotides are TGTGCCAGCTCACCAGCTAGGTACCAAGAGACCCAGTACTTC.

This sequence joins TRBV27 and TRBJ2-5, with D possibly matching TRBD2 (7 bases). The length of the CDR3 is 14 residues. The germline V gene has CDR1 MNHEY and CDR2 SMNVEV (reference sequence). Trimming stripped 5 bases from V and 4 bases from J, with 14 bases between. The CDR3 reads CASSRNGGRETQYF. In nucleotides, the CDR3 is TGTGCCAGCAGTCGGAACGGGGGGCGAGAGACCCAGTACTTC.

V usage is TRBV2 and J usage is TRBJ1-1, with a tentative D call TRBD1 (5 bases). The CDR3 has 14 residues. V was trimmed by 2 bases and J by 5 bases, leaving 12 bases between them. Germline lookup yields CDR1 SNHLY and CDR2 FYNNEI. The CDR3 DNA is TGTGCCAGCAGTGAATCTGCGTGGGGGACTGAAGCTTTCTTT. Protein: CASSESAWGTEAFF.

This chain joins TRBV30 and TRBJ2-7, with D unresolved. This CDR3 comprises 11 residues. Germline values: CDR1 GTSNPN, CDR2 SVGIG (reference sequence). The germline V and J ends were trimmed by 4 bases and 5 bases, with 9 bases remaining between them. CDR3 DNA sequence: TGTGCCTGGAATTGGGCTCACGAGCAGTACTTC. It is translated as CAWNWAHEQYF.

This clone was seen ten or more times. The chain recombines TRBV7-2 with TRBJ1-1, with 7 bases matching TRBD1. With V trimmed by 6 bases and J by 4 bases, 5 bases remained unmatched. This CDR3 comprises 13 residues. From germline, CDR1 is SGHTA and CDR2 FQGNSA. CDR3 in DNA: TGTGCCAGCAGAGGGGCAGGGGGCACTGAAGCTTTCTTT. Translated, it gives CASRGAGGTEAFF.

The chain couples TRBV5-5 to TRBJ1-5; TRBD1 is a possible D gene (5 bases). This CDR3 spans 17 amino acids. The germline CDR1 and CDR2 sequences are SGHKS and YYEKEE (reference sequence). Trimming removed 4 bases from V and 2 bases from J, with 19 bases in between. CDR3 in amino acids: CASSPQSGGTGNQPQHF. CDR3 sequence (DNA): TGTGCCAGCAGCCCGCAAAGCGGGGGTACGGGCAATCAGCCCCAGCATTTT.

The rearrangement uses TRBV19 and TRBJ1-2; unclear D gene. From germline, CDR1 is LNHDA and CDR2 SQIVND (reference sequence). The V gene lost 5 bases and the J gene lost 4 bases, with 14 bases spanning the gap. There are 14 residues in the CDR3. Here the CDR3 reads CASSRQPFFYGYTF. The CDR3 DNA reads as TGTGCCAGTAGTCGGCAGCCTTTCTTCTATGGCTACACCTTC.

The chain links TRBV28 to TRBJ1-2; D perhaps matches TRBD1 (5 bases). CDR3 size: 14 residues. V lost 6 bases to trimming and J lost 3 bases, with 14 bases between them. Germline V gene sequence: CDR1 MDHEN, CDR2 SYDVKM. CDR3 bases: TGTGCCAGCAGGGGATCTAGGGGAGACTATGGCTACACCTTC. Translation gives CASRGSRGDYGYTF.

This rearrangement joins TRBV2 to TRBJ2-3, with 16 bases aligning to TRBD2. This CDR3 region has 18 residues. The germline V gene encodes CDR1 SNHLY and CDR2 FYNNEI. V was pared by 7 bases and J by 5 bases, with 12 bases of the junction left unmatched. The CDR3 region is CASTISGTSGGARDTQYF. In DNA form, the CDR3 reads TGTGCCAGCACTATATCCGGGACTAGCGGGGGGGCCAGAGATACGCAGTATTTT.

The chain joins TRBV11-3 to TRBJ2-7; TRBD1 aligns across 7 bases. This CDR3 region has 14 residues. V gave up 2 bases and J gave up 4 bases; unmatched junction bases: 5. In germline, CDR1 is SGHNT, CDR2 YENEEA. The CDR3 sequence: CASSLPGRGYEQYF. CDR3 coding DNA: TGTGCCAGCAGCTTACCAGGCAGGGGGTACGAGCAGTACTTC.

This chain connects TRBV4-1 to TRBJ1-5, with 7 positions matching TRBD1. CDR1 is MGHRA and CDR2 is YSYEKL in the germline V gene. CDR3 length: 14 amino acids. Losses at the gene ends were 1 base for V and 6 bases for J; bases not matched to a gene: 3. CDR3 protein: CASSQGQGAQPQHF. The CDR3 nucleotides are TGCGCCAGCAGCCAAGGACAGGGAGCTCAGCCCCAGCATTTT.

Concerning this clone itself: Other DNA sequences in the same sample also yield this CDR3. The chain is built from TRBV5-1 and TRBJ1-1, with D maybe TRBD1 (5 bases). Germline lookup yields CDR1 SGHRS and CDR2 YFSETQ. CDR3 length: 14 amino acids. V lost 0 bases and J 1 base, leaving 7 bases between the germline ends. CDR3 region: CASSLGQPNTEAFF. DNA for the CDR3: TGCGCCAGCAGCTTGGGACAGCCGAACACTGAAGCTTTCTTT.

The chain couples TRBV2 to TRBJ1-2; TRBD1 might be the D (6 bases). V gave up 7 bases and J gave up 9 bases, with 18 bases separating them. Germline CDR1 reads SNHLY; CDR2 reads FYNNEI. The CDR3 has 13 amino acids. This CDR3 is CASIGQTRTRYTF. The CDR3 nucleotides are TGTGCCAGCATAGGACAGACCAGGACCCGCTACACCTTC.

In this sample, this clone turned up once. V and J are TRBV6-6 and TRBJ1-2, with 8 bases that match TRBD1. The germline V gene encodes CDR1 MNHNY and CDR2 SVGAGI (reference sequence). CDR3 size: 14 residues. J lost 8 bases, V lost 6 bases, and 11 bases had no gene match. The CDR3 sequence is CASRMQGQGVGYTF. DNA for the CDR3: TGTGCCAGCAGAATGCAAGGACAGGGTGTAGGCTACACCTTC.

The chain carries TRBV9 and TRBJ1-6, with 9 bases identical to TRBD1. Germline loops: CDR1 SGDLS, CDR2 YYNGEE. With V trimmed by 4 bases and J by 4 bases, 6 bases remained unmatched. The CDR3 sequence is 16 residues long. In DNA form, the CDR3 reads TGTGCCAGCAGCCAGTGGGACAGGGAATATAATTCACCCCTCCACTTT. Its translation: CASSQWDREYNSPLHF. Full variable domain (missing parts from reference TRBV9 and TRBJ1-6): DSGVTQTPKHLITATGQRVTLRCSPRSGDLSVYWYQQSLDQGLQFLIQYYNGEERAKGNILERFSAQQFPDLHSELNLSSLELGDSALYFCASSQWDREYNSPLHFGNGTRLTVT.

This clone was seen only a few times. The chain combines TRBV5-1 with TRBJ2-5; D tentatively fits TRBD1 or TRBD2 (6 bases each). The CDR3 sequence is 14 residues long. Germline CDR1 SGHRS, CDR2 YFSETQ. The ends were cut back, 3 bases at V and 5 bases at J, with 14 bases in the middle. For the CDR3, the DNA is TGCGCCAGCAGCTCGGGGGCCTCGCGGGAGACCCAGTACTTC. Translated, it gives CASSSGASRETQYF.

This CDR3 reads CASSIMRGSTTEAFF. The CDR3 DNA sequence: TGTGCCAGCAGTATCATGAGGGGGTCGACCACTGAAGCTTTCTTT. V usage is TRBV27 and J usage is TRBJ1-1; maybe TRBD1 (6 bases). Germline V lookup: CDR1 MNHEY, CDR2 SMNVEV (reference sequence). This CDR3 is 15 amino acids long. V lost 5 bases and J 4 bases, leaving 17 bases between the germline ends.